This is a list of T cell receptor beta chains from one sample in a study of blood T cell repertoires in COVID-19. Assay used: immunoSEQ multiplex PCR; TCRdb lists only in-frame clones, some missing. The table records roughly 200,000 clones, 80% to 95% of them present only once. Sample: peripheral blood. These TCRs come from a man aged 45-60 years with acute or convalescent COVID-19. Both conserved end residues are trimmed from each CDR3. For some rows the clone size is stated as once, few or many, or as a class when expanded; others skip it.

J gene	V gene	clone size	CDR3 length	CDR3 protein
TRBJ1-5	TRBV7-2	.	13	ASSLNRDLNQPQH
TRBJ2-3	TRBV6-2/TRBV6-3	.	12	ASSSPGKTDTQY
TRBJ1-4	TRBV4-2	.	14	ASSQASRTTNEKLF
TRBJ2-6	TRBV3-1/TRBV3-2	.	13	ASSRDSSGANVLT
TRBJ2-5	TRBV7-6	.	17	ASSLLAGGQGGSIETQY
TRBJ1-1	TRBV5-1	.	9	ASRLGAEAF
TRBJ1-5	TRBV7-9	.	12	ASSFQGTDQPQH
TRBJ2-7	TRBV27	.	14	ASSIIRANNRGHEY
TRBJ1-3	TRBV27	once	12	ASSPTDRSDTIY
TRBJ2-5	TRBV18	.	11	ASSAALQETQY
TRBJ2-1	TRBV6-4	.	9	ASSQGYEQF
TRBJ1-6	TRBV19	.	15	ASSPSLGDSTNSPLH
TRBJ2-4	TRBV28	.	11	ATLSRGKNIQY
TRBJ1-1	TRBV28	.	11	ASSSGQGNEAF
TRBJ2-2	TRBV7-2	.	13	ASSVRTGFTGELF
TRBJ2-2	TRBV28	.	12	ASLGRQNTGELF
TRBJ2-3	TRBV7-2	.	14	ASSPFRTGREDTQY
TRBJ1-3	TRBV27	.	15	ASSPRGRLGSGNTIY
TRBJ2-3	TRBV11-2	once	17	ASTFLFGSGRLSTDTQY
TRBJ1-5	TRBV28	.	10	ASSVREQPQH
TRBJ2-3	TRBV2	.	12	ASSAGVGVDTQY
TRBJ2-1	TRBV7-2	.	13	ASSFSGSSYNEQF
TRBJ1-1	TRBV20-1	.	8	SAVGTAAF
TRBJ2-7	TRBV5-1	.	13	ASSSTSGRPLEQY
TRBJ1-5	TRBV6-5	.	14	ASSYSTTGKGQPQH
TRBJ1-1	TRBV19	.	12	ASSRGTGEQEAF
TRBJ2-1	TRBV4-1	.	15	ASSQGSGGGSYNEQF
TRBJ2-3	TRBV4-1	.	16	ASSQVTRGEGSTDTQY
TRBJ2-7	TRBV29-1	.	9	SVADSYEQY
TRBJ1-1	TRBV13	.	11	ASSLGTFTEAF
TRBJ2-3	TRBV7-2	.	13	ASSLVAGPTDTQY
TRBJ1-2	TRBV10-3	.	12	ATKGQGFFDGYT
TRBJ2-1	TRBV5-1	.	12	ASSPGQGSNEQF
TRBJ2-1	TRBV6-2/TRBV6-3	.	11	ASSQTGYNEQF
TRBJ2-1	TRBV3-1/TRBV3-2	many	14	ASSPRWGQGLNEQF
TRBJ2-2	TRBV7-9	.	15	ASSLAIGTQNTGELF
TRBJ1-1	TRBV3-1/TRBV3-2	.	13	ASSRDRNMNTEAF
TRBJ2-2	TRBV19	.	10	ASSFPLGELF
TRBJ1-5	TRBV28	.	12	ASRLRGNNQPQH
TRBJ2-2	TRBV9	.	13	ASNPTGDNTGELF
TRBJ2-3	TRBV29-1	.	13	SVVGLTGGTDTQY
TRBJ1-1	TRBV5-1	.	13	ASSIQGERGTEAF
TRBJ1-1	TRBV10-3	once	12	AIRQITGNTEAF
TRBJ2-2	TRBV21-1	.	14	ATSCCNGLNTGELF
TRBJ2-5	TRBV30	.	9	AWTRGETQY
TRBJ2-3	TRBV24-1	.	13	ATSASSGRGDTQY
TRBJ2-7	TRBV30	.	12	AIGRGQVLSEQY
TRBJ1-2	TRBV2	.	13	ASSRQGGGDYGYT
TRBJ1-1	TRBV10-3	.	11	AISVDRNTEAF
TRBJ2-1	TRBV27	.	11	ASSLVGPNEQF
TRBJ2-5	TRBV7-2	.	13	ASSKTSGAQETQY
TRBJ2-7	TRBV19	.	12	ASSIVDRSYEQY
TRBJ2-1	TRBV19	.	13	ASSSTSGGFDEQF
TRBJ1-2	TRBV6-5	.	10	ASSSQGYGYT
TRBJ2-3	TRBV5-6	.	15	ASSPSSRGWDTDTQY
TRBJ2-5	TRBV14	.	15	ASSQGFQGNIQETQY
TRBJ1-5	TRBV10-2	.	12	ASRVGQGDQPQH
TRBJ1-1	TRBV10-2	.	11	ASSVTLNTEAF
TRBJ2-1	TRBV9	.	15	ASSIGTSGNDYNEQF